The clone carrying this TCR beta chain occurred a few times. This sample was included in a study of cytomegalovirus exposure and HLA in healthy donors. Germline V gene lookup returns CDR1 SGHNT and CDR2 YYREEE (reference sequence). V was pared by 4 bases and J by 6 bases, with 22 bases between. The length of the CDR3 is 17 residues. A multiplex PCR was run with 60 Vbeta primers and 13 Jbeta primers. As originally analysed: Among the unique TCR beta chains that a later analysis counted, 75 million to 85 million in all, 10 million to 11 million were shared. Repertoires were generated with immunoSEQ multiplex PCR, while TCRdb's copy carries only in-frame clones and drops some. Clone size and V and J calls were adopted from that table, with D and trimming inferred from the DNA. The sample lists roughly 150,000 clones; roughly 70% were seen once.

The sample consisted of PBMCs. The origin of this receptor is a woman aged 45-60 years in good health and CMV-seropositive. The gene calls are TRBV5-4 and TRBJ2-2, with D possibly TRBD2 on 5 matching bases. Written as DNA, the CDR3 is TGTGCCAGCAGCCCCATGAGACCAGGAAGAGGGTCCGGGGAGCTGTTTTTT. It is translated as CASSPMRPGRGSGELFF. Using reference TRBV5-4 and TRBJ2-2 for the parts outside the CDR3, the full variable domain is ETGVTQSPTHLIKTRGQQVTLRCSSQSGHNTVSWYQQALGQGPQFIFQYYREEENGRGNFPPRFSGLQFPNYSSELNVNALELDDSALYLCASSPMRPGRGSGELFFGEGSRLTVL.